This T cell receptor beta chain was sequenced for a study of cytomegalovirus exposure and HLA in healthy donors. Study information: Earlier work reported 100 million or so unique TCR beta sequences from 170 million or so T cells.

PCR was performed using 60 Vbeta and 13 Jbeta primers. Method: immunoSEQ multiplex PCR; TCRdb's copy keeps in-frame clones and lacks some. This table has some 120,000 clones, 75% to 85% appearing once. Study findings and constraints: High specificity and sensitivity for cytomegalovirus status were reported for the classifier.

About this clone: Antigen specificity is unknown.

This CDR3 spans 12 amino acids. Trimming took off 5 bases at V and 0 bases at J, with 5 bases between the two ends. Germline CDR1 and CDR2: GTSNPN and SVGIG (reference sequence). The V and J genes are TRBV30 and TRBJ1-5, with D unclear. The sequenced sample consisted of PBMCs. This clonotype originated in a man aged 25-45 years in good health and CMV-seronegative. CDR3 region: CAWSNSNQPQHF. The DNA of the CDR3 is TGTGCCTGGTCAAATAGCAATCAGCCCCAGCATTTT.